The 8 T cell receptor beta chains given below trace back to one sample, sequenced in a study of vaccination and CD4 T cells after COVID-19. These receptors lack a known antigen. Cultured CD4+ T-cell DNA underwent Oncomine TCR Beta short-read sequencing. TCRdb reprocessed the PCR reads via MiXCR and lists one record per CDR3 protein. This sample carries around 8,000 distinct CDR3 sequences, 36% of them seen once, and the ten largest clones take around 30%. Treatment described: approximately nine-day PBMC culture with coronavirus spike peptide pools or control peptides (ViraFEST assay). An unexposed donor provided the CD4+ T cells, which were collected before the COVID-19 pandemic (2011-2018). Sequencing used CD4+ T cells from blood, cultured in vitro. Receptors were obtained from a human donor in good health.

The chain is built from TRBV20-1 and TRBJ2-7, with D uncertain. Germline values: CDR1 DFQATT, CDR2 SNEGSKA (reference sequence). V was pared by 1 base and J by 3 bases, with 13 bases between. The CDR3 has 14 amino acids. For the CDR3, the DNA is TGCAGTGCTAGAGTCATCTGGAACATCTACGAGCAGTACTTC. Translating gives CSARVIWNIYEQYF.

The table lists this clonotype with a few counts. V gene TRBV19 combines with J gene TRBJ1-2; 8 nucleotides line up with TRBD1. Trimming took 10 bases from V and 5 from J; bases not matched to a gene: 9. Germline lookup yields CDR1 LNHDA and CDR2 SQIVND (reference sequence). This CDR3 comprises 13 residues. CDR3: CATQDREGYGYTF. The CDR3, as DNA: TGTGCCACTCAGGACAGGGAAGGGTATGGCTACACCTTC.

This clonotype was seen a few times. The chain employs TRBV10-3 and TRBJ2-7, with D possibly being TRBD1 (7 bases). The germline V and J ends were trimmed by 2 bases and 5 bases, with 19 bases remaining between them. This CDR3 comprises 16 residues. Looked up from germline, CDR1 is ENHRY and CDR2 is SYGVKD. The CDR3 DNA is TGTGCCATCAGTGAGGACAGGGCCTACGCTAGCGACGAGCAGTACTTC. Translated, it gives CAISEDRAYASDEQYF.

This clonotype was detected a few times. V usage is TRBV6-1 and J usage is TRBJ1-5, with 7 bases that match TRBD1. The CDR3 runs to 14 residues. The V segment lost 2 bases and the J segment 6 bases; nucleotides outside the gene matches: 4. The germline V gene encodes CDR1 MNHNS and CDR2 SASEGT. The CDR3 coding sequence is TGTGCCAGCAGTGAACTCAGGGGGGGTCAGCCCCAGCATTTT. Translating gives CASSELRGGQPQHF.

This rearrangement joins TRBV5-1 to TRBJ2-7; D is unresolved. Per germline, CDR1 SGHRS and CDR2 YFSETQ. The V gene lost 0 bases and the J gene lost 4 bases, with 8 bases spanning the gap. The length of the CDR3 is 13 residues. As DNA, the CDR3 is TGCGCCAGCAGCTTGGCCGGTTTTTACGAGCAGTACTTC. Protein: CASSLAGFYEQYF.

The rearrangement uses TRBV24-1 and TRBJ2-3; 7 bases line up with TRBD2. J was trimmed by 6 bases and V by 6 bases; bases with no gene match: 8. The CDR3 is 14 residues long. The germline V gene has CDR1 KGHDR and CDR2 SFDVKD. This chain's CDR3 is CATSPAGRVDTQYF. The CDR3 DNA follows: TGTGCCACCAGTCCAGCGGGGAGGGTCGATACGCAGTATTTT.

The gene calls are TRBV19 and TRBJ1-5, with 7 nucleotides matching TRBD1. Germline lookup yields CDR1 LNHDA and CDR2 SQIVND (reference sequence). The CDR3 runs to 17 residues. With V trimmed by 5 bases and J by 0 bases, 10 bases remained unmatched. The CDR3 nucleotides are TGTGCCAGTAGTTCCCTGGGACAGATGGGTAGCAATCAGCCCCAGCATTTT. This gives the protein CASSSLGQMGSNQPQHF.

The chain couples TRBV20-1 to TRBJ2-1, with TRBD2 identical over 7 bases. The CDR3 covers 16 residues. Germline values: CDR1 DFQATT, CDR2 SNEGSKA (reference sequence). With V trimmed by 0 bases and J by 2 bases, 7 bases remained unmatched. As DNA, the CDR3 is TGCAGTGCTAGAGATAGGCGGGCGGGGGCCTACAATGAGCAGTTCTTC. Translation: CSARDRRAGAYNEQFF.